One and the same sample provided the 10 T cell receptor beta chains below, sequenced in a study of T cell responses to AZD1222 COVID-19 vaccine. The repertoire was sequenced with immunoSEQ multiplex PCR; TCRdb's copy has only in-frame clones and lacks some. The sample carries roughly 100,000 clones, over 75% recorded once. The specimen comprised peripheral blood, sampled on day 0 of AZD1222 vaccination. Every receptor here comes from an adult in good health.

The chain employs TRBV5-5 and TRBJ1-2, with unresolved D. The CDR3 length is 14 residues. Trimming removed 0 bases from V and 5 bases from J, with 11 bases in between. In germline, CDR1 is SGHKS, CDR2 YYEKEE (reference sequence). For the CDR3, the DNA is TGTGCCAGCAGCTTGGGGACGGGCCAATATGGCTACACCTTC. It yields the protein CASSLGTGQYGYTF.

This clone has just a few counts. The chain has TRBV7-9 and TRBJ2-7; no firm D call. The CDR3 spans 11 residues. Germline V lookup: CDR1 SEHNR, CDR2 FQNEAQ (reference sequence). V lost 2 bases and J lost 3, with 2 bases in between. The CDR3 is CASSLFYEQYF. CDR3 DNA sequence: TGTGCCAGCAGCTTATTCTACGAGCAGTACTTC.

The rearrangement uses TRBV6-5 and TRBJ1-4, with D perhaps matching TRBD1 (6 bases). Per the germline V gene, CDR1 is MNHEY and CDR2 is SVGAGI. V dropped 6 bases and J dropped 2 bases, with 13 bases sitting between them. CDR3 size: 15 residues. The CDR3 sequence is CASRGTGLTNEKLFF. CDR3 bases: TGTGCCAGCAGGGGAACAGGGCTGACTAATGAAAAACTGTTTTTT.

The chain recombines TRBV19 with TRBJ1-1; D is unclear. V dropped 8 bases and J dropped 1 base, with 11 bases sitting between them. The germline gives CDR1 LNHDA, CDR2 SQIVND (reference sequence). This CDR3 spans 13 amino acids. Written as DNA, the CDR3 is TGTGCCAGTCATGGCTGGGGGAACACTGAAGCTTTCTTT. It codes for CASHGWGNTEAFF.

V and J are TRBV7-9 and TRBJ2-1; D tentatively reads TRBD1 or TRBD2 (5 bases each). Trimming removed 6 bases from V and 4 bases from J, with 25 bases in between. The CDR3 has 18 amino acids. The germline V gene has CDR1 SEHNR and CDR2 FQNEAQ (reference sequence). The CDR3 DNA follows: TGTGCCAGCAGTCTCAAGAAGGGGAGTGGTGGGGCTTACAATGAGCAGTTCTTC. Encoded protein: CASSLKKGSGGAYNEQFF.

This chain uses TRBV2 with TRBJ1-2; D remains unclear. The CDR3 runs 15 residues. V was trimmed by 4 bases and J by 4 bases, leaving 16 bases between them. From germline, CDR1 is SNHLY and CDR2 FYNNEI. The CDR3 DNA follows: TGTGCCAGCAGTGTCATCCGAGGTACTAGCTATGGCTACACCTTC. This gives the protein CASSVIRGTSYGYTF. Together with reference TRBV2 and TRBJ1-2, the CDR3 gives the full variable domain: EPEVTQTPSHQVTQMGQEVILRCVPISNHLYFYWYRQILGQKVEFLVSFYNNEISEKSEIFDDQFSVERPDGSNFTLKIRSTKLEDSAMYFCASSVIRGTSYGYTFGSGTRLTVV.

This chain joins TRBV2 and TRBJ1-1; D call uncertain. In germline, CDR1 is SNHLY, CDR2 FYNNEI. CDR3 size: 13 residues. V was clipped by 5 bases and J by 1 base, with 8 bases between them. The CDR3 here is CASSSGRNTEAFF. The CDR3 DNA reads TGTGCCAGCAGTAGCGGTAGGAACACTGAAGCTTTCTTT. Together with reference TRBV2 and TRBJ1-1, the CDR3 gives the full variable domain: EPEVTQTPSHQVTQMGQEVILRCVPISNHLYFYWYRQILGQKVEFLVSFYNNEISEKSEIFDDQFSVERPDGSNFTLKIRSTKLEDSAMYFCASSSGRNTEAFFGQGTRLTVV.

For this clone: Other DNA sequences within the sample encode an identical CDR3. The chain recombines TRBV14 with TRBJ1-1; D not certain. The germline gives CDR1 SGHDN, CDR2 FVKESK. V was cut by 4 bases and J by 4 bases, with 7 bases left in between. The CDR3 has 12 amino acids. The CDR3 region is CASSLASTEAFF. The CDR3 DNA follows: TGTGCCAGCAGCCTAGCCAGCACTGAAGCTTTCTTT. The full variable domain, its missing parts supplied by reference TRBV14 and TRBJ1-1, is EAGVTQFPSHSVIEKGQTVTLRCDPISGHDNLYWYRRVMGKEIKFLLHFVKESKQDESGMPNNRFLAERTGGTYSTLKVQPAELEDSGVYFCASSLASTEAFFGQGTRLTVV.

The rearrangement uses TRBV3-1 (or the pseudogene TRBV3-2) and TRBJ1-6, with 7 bases fitting TRBD1. V gave up 5 bases and J gave up 6 bases; unmatched junction bases: 10. Germline V gene lookup returns CDR1 LGHDT and CDR2 YNNKEL (reference sequence). This CDR3 is built from 16 residues. The chain's CDR3 is CASSVDRVPGNSPLHF. The CDR3 region has the DNA TGTGCCAGCAGCGTAGACAGGGTTCCGGGTAATTCACCCCTCCACTTT.

This chain joins TRBV6-2 or TRBV6-3 and TRBJ1-2; D not resolved. The V and J ends lost 6 bases and 4 bases respectively, with 18 bases between them. The CDR3 contains 15 residues. The V gene's germline CDR1 is MNHEY and CDR2 SVGEGT. The CDR3, as DNA: TGTGCCAGCAGCTTCCAGAACCGCCTTAGCTATGGCTACACCTTC. Its protein is CASSFQNRLSYGYTF.